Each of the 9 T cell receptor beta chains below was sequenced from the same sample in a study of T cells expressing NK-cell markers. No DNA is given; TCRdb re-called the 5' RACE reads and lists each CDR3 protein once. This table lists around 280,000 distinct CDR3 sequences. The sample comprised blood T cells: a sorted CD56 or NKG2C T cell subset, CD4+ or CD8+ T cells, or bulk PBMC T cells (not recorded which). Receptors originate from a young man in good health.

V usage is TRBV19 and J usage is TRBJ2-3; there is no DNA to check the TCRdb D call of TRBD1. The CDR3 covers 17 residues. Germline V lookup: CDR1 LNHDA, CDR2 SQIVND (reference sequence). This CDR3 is CASSTPSGRTSTDTQYF.

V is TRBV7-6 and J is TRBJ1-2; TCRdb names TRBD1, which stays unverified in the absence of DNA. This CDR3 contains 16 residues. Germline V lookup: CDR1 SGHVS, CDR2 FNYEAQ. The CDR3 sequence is CASSLAHPGGSYGYTF.

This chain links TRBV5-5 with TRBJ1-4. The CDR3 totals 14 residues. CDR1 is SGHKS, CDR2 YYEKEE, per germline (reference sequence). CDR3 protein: CASSLGGNSRGLFF. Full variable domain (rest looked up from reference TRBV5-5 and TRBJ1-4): DAGVTQSPTHLIKTRGQQVTLRCSPISGHKSVSWYQQVLGQGPQFIFQYYEKEERGRGNFPDRFSARQFPNYSSELNVNALLLGDSALYLCASSLGGNSRGLFFGSGTQLSVL.

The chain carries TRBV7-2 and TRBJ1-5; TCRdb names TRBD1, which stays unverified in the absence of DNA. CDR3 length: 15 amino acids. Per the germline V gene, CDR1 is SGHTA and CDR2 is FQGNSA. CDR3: CASSATADSNQPQHF.

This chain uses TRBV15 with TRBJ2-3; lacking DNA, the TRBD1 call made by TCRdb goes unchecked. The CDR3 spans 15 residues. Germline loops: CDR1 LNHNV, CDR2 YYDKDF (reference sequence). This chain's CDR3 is CATSVRQGAPDTQYF. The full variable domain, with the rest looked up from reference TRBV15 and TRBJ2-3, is DAMVIQNPRYQVTQFGKPVTLSCSQTLNHNVMYWYQQKSSQAPKLLFHYYDKDFNNEADTPDNFQSRRPNTSFCFLDIRSPGLGDTAMYLCATSVRQGAPDTQYFGPGTRLTVL.

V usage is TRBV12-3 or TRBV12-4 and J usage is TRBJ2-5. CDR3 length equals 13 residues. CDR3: CASSLKVWETQYF.

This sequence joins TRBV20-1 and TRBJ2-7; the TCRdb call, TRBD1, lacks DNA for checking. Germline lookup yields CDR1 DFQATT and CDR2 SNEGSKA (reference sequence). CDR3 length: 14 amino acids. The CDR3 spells CSARKSSGSYEQYF.

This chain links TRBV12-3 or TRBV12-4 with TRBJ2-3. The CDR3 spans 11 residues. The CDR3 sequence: CASSSRVAWYF.

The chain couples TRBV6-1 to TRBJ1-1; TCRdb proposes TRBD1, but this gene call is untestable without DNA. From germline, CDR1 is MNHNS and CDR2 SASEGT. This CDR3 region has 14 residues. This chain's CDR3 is CASSLKQGNTEAFF.